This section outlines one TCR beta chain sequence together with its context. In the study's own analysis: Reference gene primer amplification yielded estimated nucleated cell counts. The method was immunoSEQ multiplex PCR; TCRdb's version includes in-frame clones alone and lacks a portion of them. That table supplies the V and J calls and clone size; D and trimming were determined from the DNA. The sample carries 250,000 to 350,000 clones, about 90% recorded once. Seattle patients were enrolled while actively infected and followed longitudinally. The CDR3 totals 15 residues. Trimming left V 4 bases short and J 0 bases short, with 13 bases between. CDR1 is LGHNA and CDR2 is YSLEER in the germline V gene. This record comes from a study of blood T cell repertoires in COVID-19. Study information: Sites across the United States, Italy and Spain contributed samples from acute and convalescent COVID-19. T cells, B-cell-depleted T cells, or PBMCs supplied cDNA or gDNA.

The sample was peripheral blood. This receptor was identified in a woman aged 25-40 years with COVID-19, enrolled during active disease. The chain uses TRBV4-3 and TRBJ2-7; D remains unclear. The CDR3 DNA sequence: TGCGCCAGCAGCCCAGTGGCAGGCCCCTCCTACGAGCAGTACTTC. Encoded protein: CASSPVAGPSYEQYF.